This T cell receptor (beta chain) was sequenced for a study of glioma-infiltrating T cells. The CDR3 consists of 14 residues. Germline-derived CDR1 and CDR2 are DFQATT and SNEGSKA (reference sequence). Regarding the study as a whole: Gliomas, especially low-grade, showed above-expected tissue-blood divergence; non-neoplastic patients showed below.

Turning to this clonotype: What it recognizes is unknown.

Amplification of TCR alpha and beta CDR3 regions from RNA used iRepertoire nested multiplex PCR. Via MiXCR, TCRdb re-called the multiplex PCR reads, giving one row per CDR3 protein. Of 150,000 to 200,000 distinct CDR3 sequences in the sample, around 40% were seen once. Sequenced: glioma tissue, nonneoplastic brain tissue, or PBMCs (not recorded which). The clonotype was recovered from a human donor with low-grade glioma or glioblastoma, undergoing nonglioma brain surgery, or in good health (not recorded which). V is TRBV20-1 and J is TRBJ2-7; TRBD2 matches at 13 bases. The CDR3 nucleotides read TGCGGTACTCGACTAGCGGGAGGTGCCCACGAGCAGTACTTC. Translating gives CGTRLAGGAHEQYF.